Included here is one TCR beta chain sequence, with context. The antigen remains undetermined. The data stem from a study of cytomegalovirus exposure and HLA in healthy donors. From germline, CDR1 is SGHRS and CDR2 YFSETQ. Trimming cost V 3 bases and J 5 bases; bases outside gene matches: 5. The CDR3 extends over 15 amino acids. Findings and caveats of the study: In a later analysis, a genetic analysis reported fewer productive-TCR N-insertions in an Asian-associated ancestry cluster than the cohort average. Later work found most CMV-associated TCR beta chains apparently HLA-restricted. A missense DCLRE1C variant was associated with V- and J-gene trimming of TCR beta chains in a later analysis, and an independent cohort replicated the association. Most of the TCR beta V segments (in an earlier analysis) were productive either about 87% or about 30% of the time.

The PCR employed 60 Vbeta primers together with 13 Jbeta primers. Sequencing was performed with immunoSEQ multiplex PCR; in TCRdb, only in-frame clones are kept and a portion is missing. The table has 250,000 to 350,000 clones, 70% to 90% seen once. This sequence joins TRBV5-1 and TRBJ2-1; 10 bases agree with TRBD2. The source material was PBMCs. The sequence came from a man in his forties in good health and CMV-seropositive. CDR3 bases: TGCGCCAGCAGCTGGCTAGCGGGAGTGAACAATGAGCAGTTCTTC. Translated, it gives CASSWLAGVNNEQFF.